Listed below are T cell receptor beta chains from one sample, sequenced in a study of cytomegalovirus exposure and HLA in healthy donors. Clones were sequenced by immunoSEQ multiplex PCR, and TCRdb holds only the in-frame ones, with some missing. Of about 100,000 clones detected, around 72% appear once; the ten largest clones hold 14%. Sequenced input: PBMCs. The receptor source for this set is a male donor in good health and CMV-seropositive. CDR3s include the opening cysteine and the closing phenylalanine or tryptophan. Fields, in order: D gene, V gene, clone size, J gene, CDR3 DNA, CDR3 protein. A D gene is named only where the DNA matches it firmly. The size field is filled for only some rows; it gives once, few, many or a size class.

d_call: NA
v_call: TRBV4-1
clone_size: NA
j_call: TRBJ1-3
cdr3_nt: TGCGCCAGCGCCCAAGGGAGAGGCGTTGGAAACACCATATATTTT
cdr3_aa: CASAQGRGVGNTIYF

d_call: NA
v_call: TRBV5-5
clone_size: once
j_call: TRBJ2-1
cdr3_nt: TGTGCCAGCAGCTTCGGAGACAATGAGCAGTTCTTC
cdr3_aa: CASSFGDNEQFF

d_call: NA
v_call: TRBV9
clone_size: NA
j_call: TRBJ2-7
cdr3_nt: TGTGCCAGCAGCCCTTACCCGGGACATTCCTACGAGCAGTACTTC
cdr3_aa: CASSPYPGHSYEQYF

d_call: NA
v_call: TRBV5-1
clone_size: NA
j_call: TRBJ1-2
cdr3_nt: TGCGCCAGCAGCCCTATTCAGGGGAACTATGGCTACACCTTC
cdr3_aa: CASSPIQGNYGYTF

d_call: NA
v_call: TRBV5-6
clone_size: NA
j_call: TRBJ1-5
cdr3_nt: TGTGCCAGCAGCTTAGACGGAGATAGCAATCAGCCCCAGCATTTT
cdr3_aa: CASSLDGDSNQPQHF

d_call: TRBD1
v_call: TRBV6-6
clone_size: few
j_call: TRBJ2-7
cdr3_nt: TGTGCCAGCAGACCCCCGGGACAGGACTACGAGCAGTACTTC
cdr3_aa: CASRPPGQDYEQYF

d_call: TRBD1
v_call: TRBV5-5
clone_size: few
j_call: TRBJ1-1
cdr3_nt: TGTGCCAGCAGCTCAGGGGGCTGGTCGGCTGAAGCTTTCTTT
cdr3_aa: CASSSGGWSAEAFF

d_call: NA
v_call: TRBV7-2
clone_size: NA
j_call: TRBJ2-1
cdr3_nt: TGTGCCAGCAGCTTAGACGGCTCCTACAATGAGCAGTTCTTC
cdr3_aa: CASSLDGSYNEQFF

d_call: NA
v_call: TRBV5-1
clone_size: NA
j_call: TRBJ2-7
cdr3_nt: TGCGCCAGCAGCCCCCAACCGACAGGAACCAGCTCCTACGAGCAGTACTTC
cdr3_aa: CASSPQPTGTSSYEQYF

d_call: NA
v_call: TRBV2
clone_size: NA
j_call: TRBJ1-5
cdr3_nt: TGTGCCAGCACAGGACAGAGCAATCAGCCCCAGCATTTT
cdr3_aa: CASTGQSNQPQHF

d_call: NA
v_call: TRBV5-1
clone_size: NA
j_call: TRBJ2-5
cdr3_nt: TGCGCCAGCAGCATTGGGCAGGGCCAAGAGACCCAGTACTTC
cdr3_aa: CASSIGQGQETQYF

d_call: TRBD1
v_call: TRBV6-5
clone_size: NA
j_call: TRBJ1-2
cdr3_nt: TGTGCCAGCAGGAGGGGACAGTGGGATGGCTACACCTTC
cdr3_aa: CASRRGQWDGYTF

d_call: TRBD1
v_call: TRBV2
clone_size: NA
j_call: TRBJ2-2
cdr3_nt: TGTGCCAGCAGCTCCGGACAGGGGAACACCGGGGAGCTGTTTTTT
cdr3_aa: CASSSGQGNTGELFF

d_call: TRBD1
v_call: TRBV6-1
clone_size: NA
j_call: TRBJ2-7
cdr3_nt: TGTGCCAGCAGTGAAAGGAGACAGGGCTACGAGCAGTACTTC
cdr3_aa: CASSERRQGYEQYF

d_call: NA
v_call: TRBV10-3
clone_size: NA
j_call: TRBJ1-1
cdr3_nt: TGTGCCATCAGTGAGGGCTTTGCGACAGCTGTATTT
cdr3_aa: CAISEGFATAVF

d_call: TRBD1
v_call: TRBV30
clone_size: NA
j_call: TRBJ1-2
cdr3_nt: TGTGCCTGGACGAAAAGCCTCGGCCCGGGACAGGGGGCGCTAGGGCATGGCTACACCTTC
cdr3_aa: CAWTKSLGPGQGALGHGYTF

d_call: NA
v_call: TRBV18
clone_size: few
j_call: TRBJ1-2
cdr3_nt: TGTGCCAGCTCACCACTGCGGGGAGAGGATGGCTACACCTTC
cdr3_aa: CASSPLRGEDGYTF

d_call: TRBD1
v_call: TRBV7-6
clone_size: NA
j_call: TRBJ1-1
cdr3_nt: TGTGCCAGCAGCTTAACAGGGGCCATGCCGGATACTGAAGCTTTCTTT
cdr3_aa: CASSLTGAMPDTEAFF

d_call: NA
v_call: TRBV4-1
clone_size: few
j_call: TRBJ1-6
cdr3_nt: TGCGCCAGCAGCCGCCACGGACAGACTAATTCACCCCTCCACTTT
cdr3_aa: CASSRHGQTNSPLHF

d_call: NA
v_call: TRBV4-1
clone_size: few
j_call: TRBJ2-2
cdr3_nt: TGCGCCAGCAGCCGGTTACCGGGGGCCGGGGAGCTGTTTTTT
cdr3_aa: CASSRLPGAGELFF

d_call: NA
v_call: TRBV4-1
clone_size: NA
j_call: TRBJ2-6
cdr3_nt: TGCGCCAGCAGCCAAGATCTCGGCAGGCGAGGGTCTGGGGCCAACGTCCTGACTTTC
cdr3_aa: CASSQDLGRRGSGANVLTF

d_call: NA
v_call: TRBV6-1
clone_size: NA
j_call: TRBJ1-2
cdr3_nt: TGTGCCAGCAGTGAAAGGAGTCAGAACTATGGCTACACCTTC
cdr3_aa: CASSERSQNYGYTF

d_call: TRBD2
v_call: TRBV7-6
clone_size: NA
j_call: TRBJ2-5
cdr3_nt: TGTGCCAGCAGCTTAGAAGCGGGGCCCTCATACCAAGAGACCCAGTACTTC
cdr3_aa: CASSLEAGPSYQETQYF

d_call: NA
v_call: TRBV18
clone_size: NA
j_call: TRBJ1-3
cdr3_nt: TGTGCCAGCTCACCAAGCGTAGACAGCTCTGGAAACACCATATATTTT
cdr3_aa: CASSPSVDSSGNTIYF

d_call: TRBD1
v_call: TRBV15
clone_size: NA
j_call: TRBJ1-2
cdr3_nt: TGTGCCACCAGCAGGACAGGGAGCTATGGCTACACCTTC
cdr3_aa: CATSRTGSYGYTF

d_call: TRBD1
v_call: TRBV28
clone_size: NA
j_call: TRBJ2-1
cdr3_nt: TGTGCCGGCTCCCCGGGACAGAACAATGAGCAGTTCTTC
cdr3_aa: CAGSPGQNNEQFF

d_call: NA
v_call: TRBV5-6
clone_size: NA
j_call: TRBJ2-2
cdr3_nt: TGTGCCAGCAGCTTGGGAGAGTTCGCGAACACCGGGGAGCTGTTTTTT
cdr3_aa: CASSLGEFANTGELFF

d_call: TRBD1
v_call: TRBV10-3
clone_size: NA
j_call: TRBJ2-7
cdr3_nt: TGTGCCATCAGTGGATATGGGACCGGACAGGGGGCGCGCGAGCAGTACTTC
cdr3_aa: CAISGYGTGQGAREQYF

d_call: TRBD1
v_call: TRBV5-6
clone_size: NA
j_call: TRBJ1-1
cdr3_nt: TGTGCCAGCAGCTTCCGGGACAGGATGAACACTGAAGCTTTCTTT
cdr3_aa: CASSFRDRMNTEAFF

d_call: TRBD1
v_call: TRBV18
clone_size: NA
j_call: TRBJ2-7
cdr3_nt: TGTGCCAGCTCACCACAAGGGACAGGGTATCTCTACGAGCAGTACTTC
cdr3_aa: CASSPQGTGYLYEQYF

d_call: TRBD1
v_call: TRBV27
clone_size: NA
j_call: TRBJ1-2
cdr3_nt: TGTGCCAGCAGTTTTTCGGGACAGGGAAAAGTCTATGGCTACACCTTC
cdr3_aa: CASSFSGQGKVYGYTF

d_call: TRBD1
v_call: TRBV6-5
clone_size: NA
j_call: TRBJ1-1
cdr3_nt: TGTGCCAGCAGCGCCCCAGGGGGCGTCACTGAAGCTTTCTTT
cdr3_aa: CASSAPGGVTEAFF

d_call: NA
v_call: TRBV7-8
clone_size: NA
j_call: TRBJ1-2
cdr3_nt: TGTGCCAGCAGCTTAGCTGGGGCCCATAACTATGGCTACACCTTC
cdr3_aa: CASSLAGAHNYGYTF

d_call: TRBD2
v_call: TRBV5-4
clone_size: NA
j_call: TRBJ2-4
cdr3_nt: TGTGCCAGCAGCTTGATGGTCGGGGGGGTCAAAAACATTCAGTACTTC
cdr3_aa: CASSLMVGGVKNIQYF